This T cell receptor (beta chain) appears in the sequencing data of a study of response to subunit inactivated influenza vaccine. TCRdb re-analysed the RT-PCR reads in MiXCR, keeping a single row per CDR3 protein. The sample gives around 570,000 distinct CDR3 sequences, about 11% of which show up once; approximately 11% is in the top ten. These data also formed part of another study, on T cells expressing NK-cell markers. Turning to that study: Synthesis of TCR beta cDNA relied on 5'RACE template switching carrying UMIs. It was from sorted CD3+CD56+NKG2C+, CD3+CD56+NKG2C- and CD3+CD56-NKG2C+ T cells that TCR beta repertoires came. Most of the eight sequenced donors tested HCMV-seropositive; one tested seronegative. T cells sorted in several experiments were restricted to alpha-beta TCR T cells by an anti-gamma-delta TCR antibody. Of the CD8+ T cell pool in roughly 6 donors, roughly 1.0-8% was accounted for by dominant NKG2C+ clonotypes.

This receptor was obtained from a man between 50 and 59 years old who received an inactivated influenza vaccine. Sample: PBMCs from blood, taken on the day of vaccination.

In nucleotides, the CDR3 is TGTGCCAGCTCACCATCTACAACCTACGAGCAGTACTTC. Translation: CASSPSTTYEQYF. V is TRBV18 and J is TRBJ2-7; D not resolved. This CDR3 comprises 13 residues. Deletions cut 2 bases from V and 2 bases from J, with 7 bases between. Per the germline V gene, CDR1 is KGHSH and CDR2 is LQKENI.